The TCR beta chain described here comes from a study of identical twins' blood T cells. Germline V gene sequence: CDR1 DFQATT, CDR2 SNEGSKA (reference sequence). Trimming cost V 5 bases and J 2 bases, with 17 bases left between them. The CDR3 loop spans 15 amino acids. TCRdb reanalysed the 5' RACE reads using MiXCR and keeps one entry per CDR3 protein. The profile shows 400,000 or so distinct CDR3 sequences, 28% of them singletons. The TCR sequence derives from a woman aged 18-49 years in good health. The chain links TRBV20-1 to TRBJ2-3; D may be TRBD2 (6 bases). The sample comprised PBMCs. The CDR3 loop reads CSAPPGEEYTDTQYF. The CDR3 DNA follows: TGCAGTGCTCCTCCCGGGGAGGAATACACAGATACGCAGTATTTT.